The 22 T cell receptor beta chains below were found in one sample sequenced in a study of control samples from healthy donors and cancer patients. Clones were sequenced by immunoSEQ multiplex PCR, and TCRdb holds only the in-frame ones, with some missing. This sample yields 65,000 to 80,000 clones, of which 70% to 90% are seen a single time; 1.9% belongs to the top ten. The sample was PBMCs. The receptors shown here come from a woman between 55 and 75 years old with head and neck cancer.

V is TRBV7-8 and J is TRBJ2-7, with a possible D match to TRBD2 (5 bases). Germline assignment: CDR1 SGHVS and CDR2 FQNEAQ. V shed 5 bases and J shed 2 bases, with 16 bases lying between them. This CDR3 region has 15 residues. The CDR3 here is CASSRDLALTYEQYF. Here the CDR3 DNA reads TGTGCCAGCAGCCGAGACTTAGCGCTGACCTACGAGCAGTACTTC. The full variable domain, its missing parts supplied by reference TRBV7-8 and TRBJ2-7, is GAGVSQSPRYKVAKRGQDVALRCDPISGHVSLFWYQQALGQGPEFLTYFQNEAQLDKSGLPSDRFFAERPEGSVSTLKIQRTQQEDSAVYLCASSRDLALTYEQYFGPGTRLTVT.

This sequence joins TRBV10-2 and TRBJ2-7; TRBD1 aligns across 7 bases. The V and J ends lost 6 bases and 0 bases, in that order; junction bases with no gene match: 20. In germline, CDR1 is WSHSY, CDR2 SAAADI. The CDR3 is 19 residues long. The CDR3 loop reads CASSDVTTSRDSNSYEQYF. The CDR3 DNA follows: TGCGCCAGCAGCGATGTTACAACGAGCCGGGACAGTAACTCCTACGAGCAGTACTTC.

CDR3 in amino acids: CASSGRGYEQYF. DNA for the CDR3: TGTGCCAGCAGCGGACGCGGATACGAGCAGTACTTC. The genes are TRBV5-4 and TRBJ2-7; D is uncertain. V was cut by 4 bases and J by 4 bases, with 9 bases left in between. This CDR3 region has 12 residues. Germline CDR1 reads SGHNT; CDR2 reads YYREEE (reference sequence).

This chain uses TRBV10-3 with TRBJ2-1; TRBD2 agrees at 11 bases. The ends lost 8 bases at V and 5 bases at J; junction bases unmatched: 5. There are 14 residues in the CDR3. The V gene's germline CDR1 is ENHRY and CDR2 SYGVKD. Here the CDR3 reads CAIEGTSGDNEQFF. CDR3 in DNA: TGTGCCATCGAGGGGACTAGCGGAGACAATGAGCAGTTCTTC.

The rearrangement uses TRBV5-4 and TRBJ2-1, with 7 bases that match TRBD2. With V trimmed by 2 bases and J by 13 bases, 6 bases remained unmatched. Germline V gene sequence: CDR1 SGHNT, CDR2 YYREEE (reference sequence). The CDR3 length is 12 residues. CDR3 amino acids: CASSFGGVKQFF. The CDR3 nucleotides are TGTGCCAGCAGCTTTGGGGGGGTCAAACAGTTCTTC.

The chain employs TRBV4-2 and TRBJ1-4, with D uncertain. Germline assignment: CDR1 LGHNA and CDR2 YNFKEQ. V was trimmed by 0 bases and J by 8 bases, leaving 13 bases between them. This CDR3 has 15 amino acids. The CDR3 protein is CASSQDTRSGEKLFF. For the CDR3, the DNA is TGTGCCAGCAGCCAAGATACCCGGTCTGGGGAAAAACTGTTTTTT.

The table lists this clone with a few counts. The chain has TRBV3-1 (or the pseudogene TRBV3-2) and TRBJ1-2; D unresolved. The V gene lost 8 bases and the J gene lost 7 bases, with 14 bases spanning the gap. The CDR3 has 12 residues. Germline V gene data show CDR1 as LGHDT and CDR2 as YNNKEL (reference sequence). CDR3 DNA sequence: TGTGCCAGCGCCGTAGGAGGTGGTGGCTACACCTTC. As protein: CASAVGGGGYTF.

The count of this clone is one. The V call is TRBV27, the J call TRBJ1-4, with TRBD1 matching over 10 bases. V shed 6 bases, J shed 4 bases, and the junction held 14 bases outside the gene matches. The germline CDR1 and CDR2 sequences are MNHEY and SMNVEV (reference sequence). There are 18 residues in the CDR3. The CDR3 loop is CASRPAGTGVEDNEKLFF. CDR3 in DNA: TGTGCCAGCAGGCCGGCCGGGACAGGGGTGGAGGATAATGAAAAACTGTTTTTT.

This chain connects TRBV2 to TRBJ2-7, with 15 positions matching TRBD2. With V trimmed by 6 bases and J by 0 bases, 9 bases remained unmatched. This CDR3 comprises 18 residues. Germline V gene lookup returns CDR1 SNHLY and CDR2 FYNNEI. CDR3 amino acids: CASRDPGTSGRSSYEQYF. CDR3 sequence (DNA): TGTGCCAGCAGGGATCCCGGGACTAGCGGGAGGAGCTCCTACGAGCAGTACTTC.

The chain joins TRBV9 to TRBJ2-1; the D gene is possibly TRBD1 (6 bases). The CDR3 length is 15 residues. The V and J ends lost 1 base and 9 bases respectively, with 17 bases between them. Germline lookup yields CDR1 SGDLS and CDR2 YYNGEE. The CDR3 spells CASSVQSDRLSEQFF. As DNA, the CDR3 is TGTGCCAGCAGCGTACAATCCGACAGGCTATCTGAGCAGTTCTTC.

This rearrangement joins TRBV4-3 to TRBJ2-2; no firm D call. CDR1 LGHNA and CDR2 YSLEER come from the germline V gene. This CDR3 spans 14 amino acids. V lost 0 bases and J 7 bases, leaving 9 bases between the germline ends. CDR3: CASSQDATNGELFF. The CDR3, as DNA: TGCGCCAGCAGCCAAGATGCGACGAACGGGGAGCTGTTTTTT.

The gene calls are TRBV7-3 and TRBJ2-3; 8 positions match TRBD2. Germline CDR1 is SGHTA and CDR2 is FQGTGA. The CDR3 sequence is 14 residues long. J was trimmed by 6 bases and V by 3 bases; bases with no gene match: 5. CDR3 bases: TGTGCCAGCAGCTTTGGACTAGCTCCGGATACGCAGTATTTT. This encodes CASSFGLAPDTQYF.

There are a few counts of this clone. The rearrangement links TRBV20-1 to TRBJ2-1, with 10 bases fitting TRBD2. The CDR3 runs 16 residues. Germline V lookup: CDR1 DFQATT, CDR2 SNEGSKA (reference sequence). Unmatched junction bases numbered 9, after V lost 3 bases and J lost 4 bases. This chain's CDR3 is CSASTASGRRYNEQFF. The CDR3 DNA reads as TGCAGTGCTAGTACGGCTAGCGGGAGAAGGTACAATGAGCAGTTCTTC.

The V call is TRBV29-1, the J call TRBJ2-5; TRBD1 matches 9 bases. J was trimmed by 0 bases and V by 7 bases; bases with no gene match: 9. The CDR3 spans 15 residues. CDR1 and CDR2 from the germline V gene are SQVTM and ANQGSEA. The CDR3 DNA reads TGCAGCGCCCCGGACAGGGGAGGGTACCAAGAGACCCAGTACTTC. This codes for CSAPDRGGYQETQYF.

The chain couples TRBV5-8 to TRBJ2-5; TRBD2 agrees at 12 bases. Germline V gene sequence: CDR1 SGHTS, CDR2 YDEGEE. The trim removed 2 bases at V and 5 bases at J, leaving 10 bases unmatched. The CDR3 is 17 amino acids. CDR3 sequence (DNA): TGTGCCAGCAGCTTATTCGGAGGGCTAGCGGGAGGGGAGACCCAGTACTTC. Translating it yields CASSLFGGLAGGETQYF.

The chain combines TRBV7-2 with TRBJ2-1; the match to TRBD1 covers 9 bases. This CDR3 has 15 amino acids. Germline V lookup: CDR1 SGHTA, CDR2 FQGNSA. J was trimmed by 3 bases and V by 5 bases; bases with no gene match: 5. The CDR3 coding sequence is TGTGCCAGCAGCCCCAGGACAGGGGACTACAATGAGCAGTTCTTC. It translates to CASSPRTGDYNEQFF.

The chain carries TRBV24-1 and TRBJ2-7; TRBD1 aligns across 8 bases. Unmatched junction bases numbered 11, after V lost 4 bases and J lost 7 bases. The CDR3 spans 15 residues. Germline V CDR1 and CDR2: KGHDR, SFDVKD. The CDR3 DNA reads as TGTGCCACCAGTGAGGCCAACCAGGGGGCCAGGGAGCAGTACTTC. Its translation: CATSEANQGAREQYF.

V usage is TRBV3-1 (or the pseudogene TRBV3-2) and J usage is TRBJ2-5; 9 nucleotides agree with TRBD1. The CDR3 covers 15 residues. V trimming: 3 bases; J trimming: 2 bases; junction bases outside the gene matches: 4. Germline V gene data show CDR1 as LGHDT and CDR2 as YNNKEL (reference sequence). The CDR3 spells CASSHRDRVQETQYF. The DNA of the CDR3 is TGTGCCAGCAGCCACCGGGACAGGGTGCAAGAGACCCAGTACTTC.

The chain joins TRBV6-8 to TRBJ2-7; D is unresolved. The length of the CDR3 is 11 residues. Germline CDR1 is MNHGY and CDR2 is SAAAGT. The V and J ends lost 7 bases and 5 bases respectively, with 9 bases between them. CDR3 coding DNA: TGTGCCAGCACGCGGAATAACGAGCAGTACTTC. Translating gives CASTRNNEQYF.

V is TRBV5-4 and J is TRBJ1-1; 9 bases fit TRBD1. The CDR3 is made up of 14 amino acids. Germline trimming cut 3 bases from V and 4 bases from J; bases unmatched to any gene: 4. Per the germline V gene, CDR1 is SGHNT and CDR2 is YYREEE (reference sequence). This chain's CDR3 is CASSSGQGSTEAFF. Written as DNA, the CDR3 is TGTGCCAGCAGCTCGGGACAGGGAAGCACTGAAGCTTTCTTT.

The chain has TRBV27 and TRBJ2-1; 15 nucleotides align to TRBD2. The CDR3 runs to 19 residues. Per germline, CDR1 MNHEY and CDR2 SMNVEV (reference sequence). Losses at the gene ends were 8 bases for V and 1 base for J; bases not matched to a gene: 12. This chain's CDR3 is CASRGRTSGRGLSYNEQFF. The CDR3 DNA follows: TGTGCCAGCCGGGGCAGGACTAGCGGGAGGGGGTTGTCCTACAATGAGCAGTTCTTC.

The rearrangement uses TRBV27 and TRBJ2-2; a weak D match, TRBD1 (6 bases). The germline V gene has CDR1 MNHEY and CDR2 SMNVEV (reference sequence). Trimming left V 5 bases short and J 0 bases short, with 22 bases between. The CDR3 length is 19 residues. CDR3 sequence reads: CASSPSRQAQPSNTGELFF. The CDR3 bases are TGTGCCAGCAGTCCCTCCCGACAGGCACAGCCCTCGAACACCGGGGAGCTGTTTTTT.